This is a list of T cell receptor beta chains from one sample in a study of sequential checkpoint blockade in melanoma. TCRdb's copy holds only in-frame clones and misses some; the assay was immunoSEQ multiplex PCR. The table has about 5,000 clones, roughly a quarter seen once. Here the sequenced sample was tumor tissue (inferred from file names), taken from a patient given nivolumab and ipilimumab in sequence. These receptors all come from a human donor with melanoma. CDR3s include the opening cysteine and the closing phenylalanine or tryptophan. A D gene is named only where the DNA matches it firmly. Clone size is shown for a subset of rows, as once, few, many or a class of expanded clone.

cdr3_aa: CASSSRVDEQFF; cdr3_nt: TGTGCCAGCAGCTCACGGGTCGATGAGCAGTTCTTC; j_call: TRBJ2-1; clone_size: large; v_call: TRBV9; d_call: .
cdr3_aa: CACRRALQETQYF; cdr3_nt: TGTGCCTGCCGGAGGGCCCTCCAAGAGACCCAGTACTTC; j_call: TRBJ2-5; clone_size: .; v_call: TRBV19; d_call: .
cdr3_aa: CASSLGGGSNQPQHF; cdr3_nt: TGTGCCAGCAGCTTAGGGGGAGGGAGCAATCAGCCCCAGCATTTT; j_call: TRBJ1-5; clone_size: many; v_call: TRBV7-5; d_call: .
cdr3_aa: CASSPMRGTADTQYF; cdr3_nt: TGTGCCAGCAGCCCAATGCGGGGGACTGCAGATACGCAGTATTTT; j_call: TRBJ2-3; clone_size: many; v_call: TRBV7-6; d_call: TRBD2
cdr3_aa: CASSVGWSHSPLHF; cdr3_nt: TGTGCCAGCAGCGTAGGTTGGTCCCACTCACCCCTCCACTTT; j_call: TRBJ1-6; clone_size: .; v_call: TRBV9; d_call: .
cdr3_aa: CASSLGSPSGQPQHF; cdr3_nt: TGTGCCAGCAGCTTGGGCAGCCCAAGCGGGCAGCCCCAGCATTTT; j_call: TRBJ1-5; clone_size: many; v_call: TRBV11-3; d_call: .
cdr3_aa: CASGQDNEQFF; cdr3_nt: TGCGCCAGCGGACAGGACAATGAGCAGTTCTTC; j_call: TRBJ2-1; clone_size: .; v_call: TRBV10-1; d_call: TRBD1
cdr3_aa: CASSQEEVKRRQYF; cdr3_nt: TGTGCCAGCAGCCAAGAAGAGGTTAAGCGGAGGCAGTACTTC; j_call: TRBJ2-7; clone_size: .; v_call: TRBV14; d_call: .
cdr3_aa: CASTPPVVLGYTF; cdr3_nt: TGTGCCAGCACCCCCCCCGTGGTCTTAGGCTACACCTTC; j_call: TRBJ1-2; clone_size: few; v_call: TRBV28; d_call: .
cdr3_aa: CASTGGNQPQHF; cdr3_nt: TGTGCCAGCACTGGGGGCAATCAGCCCCAGCATTTT; j_call: TRBJ1-5; clone_size: .; v_call: TRBV6-8; d_call: .
cdr3_aa: CASSFRDSFQETQYF; cdr3_nt: TGTGCCAGCAGCTTCCGGGACAGCTTCCAAGAGACCCAGTACTTC; j_call: TRBJ2-5; clone_size: many; v_call: TRBV11-3; d_call: TRBD1
cdr3_aa: CASSYWAIAGATDTQYF; cdr3_nt: TGTGCCAGCAGCTATTGGGCCATAGCGGGGGCTACAGATACGCAGTATTTT; j_call: TRBJ2-3; clone_size: .; v_call: TRBV14; d_call: TRBD2
cdr3_aa: CASSFGQGDTDTQYF; cdr3_nt: TGTGCCAGCAGCTTTGGGCAGGGGGACACAGATACGCAGTATTTT; j_call: TRBJ2-3; clone_size: few; v_call: TRBV11-3; d_call: TRBD1
cdr3_aa: CASSPDLSGNTIYF; cdr3_nt: TGTGCCAGCTCACCCGACCTCTCTGGAAACACCATATATTTT; j_call: TRBJ1-3; clone_size: few; v_call: TRBV18; d_call: .
cdr3_aa: CASSFQPGLAYNEQFF; cdr3_nt: TGTGCCAGCAGCTTTCAGCCGGGACTGGCCTACAATGAGCAGTTCTTC; j_call: TRBJ2-1; clone_size: .; v_call: TRBV7-5; d_call: .
cdr3_aa: CASSLVPGSSYEQYF; cdr3_nt: TGTGCCAGCAGCTTAGTCCCGGGGAGTTCCTACGAGCAGTACTTC; j_call: TRBJ2-7; clone_size: .; v_call: TRBV11-3; d_call: .
cdr3_aa: CASSPRGAENYNEQFF; cdr3_nt: TGTGCCAGCAGTCCCAGGGGAGCGGAGAACTACAATGAGCAGTTCTTC; j_call: TRBJ2-1; clone_size: .; v_call: TRBV6-8; d_call: .
cdr3_aa: CASSLNTGELFF; cdr3_nt: TGTGCCAGCAGTTTGAACACCGGGGAGCTGTTTTTT; j_call: TRBJ2-2; clone_size: .; v_call: TRBV28; d_call: .
cdr3_aa: CASSPRTVYGATNEKLFF; cdr3_nt: TGTGCCAGCTCACCACGGACGGTCTACGGCGCAACTAATGAAAAACTGTTTTTT; j_call: TRBJ1-4; clone_size: .; v_call: TRBV18; d_call: .
cdr3_aa: CASSDPATGSYEQYF; cdr3_nt: TGTGCCAGCAGTGACCCGGCGACAGGCTCCTACGAGCAGTACTTC; j_call: TRBJ2-7; clone_size: .; v_call: TRBV25-1; d_call: .
cdr3_aa: CASREITDTQYF; cdr3_nt: TGTGCCAGCAGGGAGATCACAGATACGCAGTATTTT; j_call: TRBJ2-3; clone_size: .; v_call: TRBV28; d_call: .
cdr3_aa: CASSPQGTSIVEQYF; cdr3_nt: TGTGCCAGCAGCCCGCAAGGGACTAGCATTGTCGAGCAGTACTTC; j_call: TRBJ2-7; clone_size: .; v_call: TRBV11-3; d_call: TRBD2
cdr3_aa: CASSHLQTAGFYGYTF; cdr3_nt: TGCGCCAGCAGCCACTTGCAGACAGCCGGGTTCTATGGCTACACCTTC; j_call: TRBJ1-2; clone_size: many; v_call: TRBV4-1; d_call: .
cdr3_aa: CAWSAGRDTEAFF; cdr3_nt: TGTGCCTGGAGTGCCGGTCGGGACACTGAAGCTTTCTTT; j_call: TRBJ1-1; clone_size: .; v_call: TRBV30; d_call: .
cdr3_aa: CASTLSDSPLHF; cdr3_nt: TGTGCTAGTACCTTGTCGGATTCACCCCTCCACTTT; j_call: TRBJ1-6; clone_size: few; v_call: TRBV12-5; d_call: .
cdr3_aa: CASSDTGFGQPQHF; cdr3_nt: TGTGCCAGCAGTGACACAGGGTTCGGTCAGCCCCAGCATTTT; j_call: TRBJ1-5; clone_size: few; v_call: TRBV9; d_call: .
cdr3_aa: CASSTGTSGRWEQYF; cdr3_nt: TGCGCCAGCAGCACCGGGACTAGCGGGAGGTGGGAGCAGTACTTC; j_call: TRBJ2-7; clone_size: few; v_call: TRBV10-2; d_call: TRBD2
cdr3_aa: CASSITGGNYEQYF; cdr3_nt: TGTGCCAGCAGCATCACCGGGGGCAATTACGAGCAGTACTTC; j_call: TRBJ2-7; clone_size: few; v_call: TRBV11-1; d_call: .
cdr3_aa: CASSQVRGTGDYEQYF; cdr3_nt: TGTGCCAGCAGTCAAGTCCGGGGGACAGGGGACTACGAGCAGTACTTC; j_call: TRBJ2-7; clone_size: .; v_call: TRBV6-8; d_call: TRBD1
cdr3_aa: CASSLESSGSYEQYF; cdr3_nt: TGTGCCAGCAGCTTAGAGTCTAGCGGCTCCTACGAGCAGTACTTC; j_call: TRBJ2-7; clone_size: few; v_call: TRBV11-3; d_call: TRBD2
cdr3_aa: CSVDGQGITETQYF; cdr3_nt: TGCAGCGTTGACGGACAGGGTATTACGGAGACCCAGTACTTC; j_call: TRBJ2-5; clone_size: .; v_call: TRBV29-1; d_call: TRBD1
cdr3_aa: CASSERDRPHGDYGYTF; cdr3_nt: TGCGCCAGCAGTGAAAGGGACAGGCCGCACGGGGACTATGGCTACACCTTC; j_call: TRBJ1-2; clone_size: .; v_call: TRBV10-2; d_call: TRBD1
cdr3_aa: CASSFTWASGELFF; cdr3_nt: TGTGCCAGCAGCTTTACATGGGCATCCGGGGAGCTGTTTTTT; j_call: TRBJ2-2; clone_size: few; v_call: TRBV11-3; d_call: .
cdr3_aa: CASNLGGGTGELFF; cdr3_nt: TGTGCCAGCAACCTTGGCGGGGGCACCGGGGAGCTGTTTTTT; j_call: TRBJ2-2; clone_size: large; v_call: TRBV11-3; d_call: TRBD2
cdr3_aa: CASRFKEGGGGDTDTQYF; cdr3_nt: TGTGCCAGCAGGTTTAAGGAGGGCGGCGGGGGTGACACAGATACGCAGTATTTT; j_call: TRBJ2-3; clone_size: few; v_call: TRBV7-5; d_call: .
cdr3_aa: CASSLQGDYGYTF; cdr3_nt: TGTGCCAGCAGTCTACAGGGCGACTATGGCTACACCTTC; j_call: TRBJ1-2; clone_size: few; v_call: TRBV6-8; d_call: .
cdr3_aa: CATSRAGSSYNEQFF; cdr3_nt: TGTGCCACCAGCAGAGCGGGTAGCTCCTACAATGAGCAGTTCTTC; j_call: TRBJ2-1; clone_size: medium-sized; v_call: TRBV15; d_call: .
cdr3_aa: CASSLAGDSGGYTF; cdr3_nt: TGTGCCAGCAGCTTGGCCGGGGACAGCGGTGGCTACACCTTC; j_call: TRBJ1-2; clone_size: many; v_call: TRBV11-3; d_call: TRBD1
cdr3_aa: CASSWTSGRAFIPYEQYF; cdr3_nt: TGTGCCAGCAGTTGGACTAGCGGGAGGGCCTTTATACCTTACGAGCAGTACTTC; j_call: TRBJ2-7; clone_size: few; v_call: TRBV6-8; d_call: TRBD2
cdr3_aa: CASSLNRGNTEAFF; cdr3_nt: TGTGCCAGCAGCTTAAACAGGGGGAACACTGAAGCTTTCTTT; j_call: TRBJ1-1; clone_size: many; v_call: TRBV7-7; d_call: TRBD1
cdr3_aa: CASSPFDASSGNTIYF; cdr3_nt: TGTGCCAGCTCACCATTTGATGCGAGCTCTGGAAACACCATATATTTT; j_call: TRBJ1-3; clone_size: once; v_call: TRBV18; d_call: .